What follows describes a single T cell receptor (beta chain). This record belongs to a study of blood T cell repertoires in COVID-19. This table comes from immunoSEQ multiplex PCR, and its TCRdb copy is limited to in-frame clones, with some not included. The sample carries a few hundred thousand clones, 87% recorded once. J was trimmed by 9 bases and V by 7 bases; bases with no gene match: 13. CDR1 is MNHEY, CDR2 SMNVEV, per germline (reference sequence). This CDR3 contains 14 residues. This chain joins TRBV27 and TRBJ2-3, with 7 positions matching TRBD1. Material: PBMCs or T cells enriched from blood (not recorded which). The receptor was derived from a young woman who had recovered from COVID-19. The CDR3 DNA sequence: TGTGCCAGCAAAGAGGCGGAAGCAGGGGGAACGCAGTATTTT. Translated: CASKEAEAGGTQYF.